This passage covers 17 T cell receptor beta chains from one sample sequenced in a study of OX40 agonist ivuxolimab in advanced cancers. Here immunoSEQ multiplex PCR was the method, and the copy in TCRdb shows in-frame clones only, minus some. The sample lists fewer than 90,000 clones; over 75% were seen once. Sample: CD4+ or CD8+ T cells sorted from blood, taken in a trial of the OX40 agonist ivuxolimab. These receptor sequences come from an adult with an advanced solid tumor such as melanoma, head and neck, liver or kidney cancer.

The rearrangement joins TRBV27 to TRBJ2-4, with TRBD1 matching 9 bases. From germline, CDR1 is MNHEY and CDR2 SMNVEV (reference sequence). CDR3 length equals 16 residues. After removal of 5 bases from V and 8 bases from J, the junction contained 13 bases not matched to a gene. The CDR3 spells CASSQIGGQGSYIQYF. The DNA for the CDR3 is TGTGCCAGCAGTCAAATAGGGGGACAGGGATCATACATTCAGTACTTC.

This chain joins TRBV9 and TRBJ1-1; D not certain. Germline V CDR1 and CDR2: SGDLS, YYNGEE. V was shortened by 1 base and J by 1 base, with 5 bases between the two germline ends. There are 13 residues in the CDR3. The CDR3 region has the DNA TGTGCCAGCAGCGTATTGACGAACACTGAAGCTTTCTTT. It yields the protein CASSVLTNTEAFF.

The chain uses TRBV5-1 and TRBJ1-4; 8 bases are shared with TRBD1. The CDR3 extends over 16 amino acids. CDR1 and CDR2 (germline): SGHRS, YFSETQ. J was trimmed by 5 bases and V by 0 bases; bases with no gene match: 6. Here the CDR3 reads CASSLGDRGSNEKLFF. The CDR3 nucleotides read TGCGCCAGCAGCTTGGGAGACAGGGGTTCGAATGAAAAACTGTTTTTT.

The CDR3 DNA is TGCGCCAGCAGCTTGGGTCAAGGGGCCGAGGGCAATCAGCCCCAGCATTTT. It codes for CASSLGQGAEGNQPQHF. This chain uses TRBV5-1 with TRBJ1-5; weak D call: TRBD1 (5 bases). Trimming shortened V by 0 bases and J by 2 bases, and 15 bases separated the two germline ends. CDR1 is SGHRS and CDR2 is YFSETQ in the germline V gene. The CDR3 extends over 17 amino acids.

V and J are TRBV7-9 and TRBJ2-1; 7 bases match TRBD2. The ends lost 5 bases at V and 0 bases at J; junction bases unmatched: 10. Germline V lookup: CDR1 SEHNR, CDR2 FQNEAQ (reference sequence). This CDR3 spans 17 amino acids. CDR3 nucleotides: TGTGCCAGCAGCCAGTATCTAGCGGTTTACTCCTACAATGAGCAGTTCTTC. Amino acids: CASSQYLAVYSYNEQFF.

This rearrangement joins TRBV2 to TRBJ2-2; 11 bases align to TRBD2. Germline V gene data show CDR1 as SNHLY and CDR2 as FYNNEI. V lost 8 bases, J lost 2 bases, and 4 bases stayed unmatched. The CDR3 loop spans 15 amino acids. The CDR3 nucleotides are TGTGCCAGCCGCGGGACTAGCGGCAACACCGGGGAGCTGTTTTTT. It yields the protein CASRGTSGNTGELFF.

The chain uses TRBV10-1 and TRBJ2-1; 14 bases map to TRBD2. Germline V lookup: CDR1 WNHNN, CDR2 SYGVQD (reference sequence). Losses at the gene ends were 3 bases for V and 4 bases for J; bases not matched to a gene: 8. This CDR3 region has 18 residues. The CDR3 nucleotides are TGCGCCAGCAGTGACCCCGGGACTAGCGGGAGTCCTTACAATGAGCAGTTCTTC. Protein: CASSDPGTSGSPYNEQFF.

The chain employs TRBV15 and TRBJ1-3, with no clear D. The ends were cut back, 0 bases at V and 0 bases at J, with 12 bases in the middle. The CDR3 has 17 amino acids. From germline, CDR1 is LNHNV and CDR2 YYDKDF (reference sequence). The CDR3 sequence: CATSRDRRDYSGNTIYF. Here the CDR3 DNA reads TGTGCCACCAGCAGAGATCGTCGAGATTACTCTGGAAACACCATATATTTT.

This clone was recorded only once. The J gene is TRBJ2-3, the V gene TRBV5-1; the match to TRBD2 covers 9 bases. Germline V CDR1 and CDR2: SGHRS, YFSETQ. V lost 0 bases, J lost 6 bases, and 8 bases stayed unmatched. The length of the CDR3 is 16 residues. Here the CDR3 DNA reads TGCGCCAGCAGCTTGGAACTAGCGGGTGGGGCCGATACGCAGTATTTT. Translated: CASSLELAGGADTQYF.

This chain uses TRBV7-8 with TRBJ1-3; 7 bases line up with TRBD1. The length of the CDR3 is 17 residues. The V gene's germline CDR1 is SGHVS and CDR2 FQNEAQ. J gave up 0 bases and V 5 bases, and 10 bases lay outside the gene matches. The CDR3 coding sequence is TGTGCCAGCAGCGACCGGGACAGTGCCTTCTCTGGAAACACCATATATTTT. Its translation: CASSDRDSAFSGNTIYF.

V is TRBV18 and J is TRBJ2-7, with 11 bases that match TRBD2. Germline CDR1 and CDR2: KGHSH and LQKENI. The CDR3 runs to 16 residues. Germline trimming cut 1 base from V and 1 base from J; bases unmatched to any gene: 3. CDR3 sequence (DNA): TGTGCCAGCTCACCACTCGGGACTAGCGGTTCCTACGAGCAGTACTTC. Residues: CASSPLGTSGSYEQYF.

V usage is TRBV6-1 and J usage is TRBJ1-5; 9 bases are a match to TRBD1. This CDR3 comprises 13 residues. Per the germline V gene, CDR1 is MNHNS and CDR2 is SASEGT. After removal of 6 bases from V and 7 bases from J, the junction contained 4 bases not matched to a gene. The CDR3 region is CASRYRGPQPQHF. The CDR3 region has the DNA TGTGCCAGCAGGTACAGGGGGCCCCAGCCCCAGCATTTT.

The rearrangement links TRBV10-3 to TRBJ1-2; D is unresolved. Germline V gene data show CDR1 as ENHRY and CDR2 as SYGVKD. The CDR3 has 13 residues. With 4 bases removed from V and 1 base from J, the gap between germline ends came to 7 bases. CDR3 coding DNA: TGTGCCATCAGTGTCCAGGATAACTATGGCTACACCTTC. It is translated as CAISVQDNYGYTF.

CDR3 amino acids: CASSLLGGDYEQYF. The CDR3 DNA follows: TGTGCCAGCAGCTTATTGGGGGGCGACTACGAGCAGTACTTC. This sequence joins TRBV5-6 and TRBJ2-7, with D perhaps matching TRBD1 or TRBD2 (6 bases each). V lost 2 bases to trimming and J lost 3 bases, with 12 bases between them. From germline, CDR1 is SGHDT and CDR2 YYEEEE. The CDR3 consists of 14 residues.

The table lists this clone with a few counts. The chain recombines TRBV10-3 with TRBJ2-6, with D perhaps TRBD1 or TRBD2 (5 bases each). The CDR3 runs 18 residues. Germline V gene sequence: CDR1 ENHRY, CDR2 SYGVKD. Between the trimmed V and J ends, which lost 0 bases and 1 base, there was a span of 13 bases. In nucleotides, the CDR3 is TGTGCCATCAGTGAGTCGAGGGGTACGGTATCTGGGGCCAACGTCCTGACTTTC. Its translation: CAISESRGTVSGANVLTF.

The chain is built from TRBV11-2 and TRBJ2-5, with D uncertain. Trimming took 2 bases from V and 2 from J, leaving 9 bases between them. The CDR3 loop spans 14 amino acids. Germline-derived CDR1 and CDR2 are SGHAT and FQNNGV. The CDR3 reads CASSLSDHQETQYF. As DNA, the CDR3 is TGTGCCAGCAGCTTATCCGATCATCAAGAGACCCAGTACTTC.

The chain joins TRBV5-1 to TRBJ2-2, with D possibly TRBD2 on 6 matching bases. The CDR3 loop spans 16 amino acids. The germline gives CDR1 SGHRS, CDR2 YFSETQ. V was trimmed by 4 bases and J by 0 bases, leaving 13 bases between them. CDR3 region: CASSRDSFANTGELFF. In nucleotides, the CDR3 is TGCGCCAGCAGCAGGGACTCATTCGCGAACACCGGGGAGCTGTTTTTT. Full variable domain (missing parts from reference TRBV5-1 and TRBJ2-2): KAGVTQTPRYLIKTRGQQVTLSCSPISGHRSVSWYQQTPGQGLQFLFEYFSETQRNKGNFPGRFSGRQFSNSRSEMNVSTLELGDSALYLCASSRDSFANTGELFFGEGSRLTVL.